These 23 T cell receptor beta chains came from one sample sequenced in a study of T cells in narcolepsy. Repertoires were generated with immunoSEQ multiplex PCR, while TCRdb's copy carries only in-frame clones and drops some. The data contain under 35,000 clones, roughly four fifths of them seen just once; the ten biggest clones take up 0.66%. The sample consisted of memory (CD45RA-) CD4+ T cells from blood. The receptor set was obtained from a human donor in good health.

The table lists this clone with a count of one. A read error may account for a junction end that differs from germline. The chain links TRBV10-2 to TRBJ2-6, with 8 bases lining up with TRBD2. The germline CDR1 and CDR2 sequences are WSHSY and SAAADI. This CDR3 region has 14 residues. The CDR3 region is CASTGGTGTNVLTF. In DNA form, the CDR3 reads TGCGCCAGCACGGGAGGGACTGGGACCAACGTCCTGACTTTC.

This chain connects TRBV6-5 to TRBJ2-1; 14 bases align to TRBD2. The V segment lost 6 bases and the J segment 13 bases; nucleotides outside the gene matches: 5. CDR1 MNHEY and CDR2 SVGAGI come from the germline V gene. The CDR3 spans 13 residues. For the CDR3, the DNA is TGTGCCAGCAGCGGGACTAGCGGGGGCGCCCAGTTCTTC. Its translation is CASSGTSGGAQFF.

The rearrangement links TRBV6-5 to TRBJ2-2; D is uncertain. The CDR3 covers 13 residues. V lost 10 bases and J lost 8, with 17 bases in between. Germline V gene lookup returns CDR1 MNHEY and CDR2 SVGAGI. CDR3 loop: CAIGRDGWGELFF. DNA of the CDR3: TGTGCCATCGGACGAGACGGCTGGGGGGAGCTGTTTTTT.

The CDR3 spells CASSNAGFDSPLHF. The DNA of the CDR3 is TGCGCCAGCTCCAACGCAGGGTTTGATTCACCCCTCCACTTT. The rearrangement uses TRBV5-1 and TRBJ1-6; possibly TRBD1 for D (5 bases). Germline CDR1 SGHRS, CDR2 YFSETQ. This CDR3 has 14 amino acids. V shed 7 bases and J shed 8 bases, with 16 bases lying between them.

The V and J genes are TRBV12-5 and TRBJ1-5; no clear D. The CDR3 sequence is 11 residues long. CDR1 and CDR2 from the germline V gene are LGHNT and FRNRAP. Trimming removed 1 base from V and 9 bases from J, with 4 bases in between. In DNA, the CDR3 is TGTGCTAGTGGTTTGGGGGGGCCCCAGCATTTT. Its translation: CASGLGGPQHF.

The chain's CDR3 is CASSSKGLDQETQYF. The CDR3, as DNA: TGTGCCAGTAGCTCCAAGGGACTAGACCAAGAGACCCAGTACTTC. The chain carries TRBV19 and TRBJ2-5; TRBD2 agrees at 8 bases. J gave up 0 bases and V 6 bases, and 6 bases lay outside the gene matches. This CDR3 contains 15 residues. Germline V gene data show CDR1 as LNHDA and CDR2 as SQIVND (reference sequence).

The chain employs TRBV6-5 and TRBJ1-5; 8 nucleotides align to TRBD1. From germline, CDR1 is MNHEY and CDR2 SVGAGI. V gave up 6 bases and J gave up 5 bases; unmatched junction bases: 9. This CDR3 has 15 amino acids. The CDR3 is CASSQQGEGDQPQHF. The CDR3 nucleotides are TGTGCCAGCAGCCAACAGGGGGAAGGGGATCAGCCCCAGCATTTT.

This clone was picked up one time. This chain connects TRBV2 to TRBJ2-2, with TRBD1 matching over 8 bases. CDR3 length equals 13 residues. CDR1 is SNHLY, CDR2 FYNNEI, per germline. The junction had 3 bases not matched to a gene; V was cut back by 6 bases and J by 6 bases. In nucleotides, the CDR3 is TGTGCCAGCAGGGTGACAGGGGCCGGGGAGCTGTTTTTT. Translated: CASRVTGAGELFF.

In this sample, this clone turned up once. V and J are TRBV15 and TRBJ1-2; D ambiguous. The CDR3 loop spans 14 amino acids. V was clipped by 3 bases and J by 2 bases, with 10 bases between them. Germline CDR1 LNHNV, CDR2 YYDKDF (reference sequence). The CDR3 region has the DNA TGTGCCACCAGCAGGGCCTTGGAGAACTATGGCTACACCTTC. It yields the protein CATSRALENYGYTF.

Remarks on this clone: One junction end does not reproduce the germline sequence, and a read error may be involved. The same CDR3 arises from other DNA sequences in this sample as well. V gene TRBV5-1 combines with J gene TRBJ1-1, with D possibly TRBD1 on 6 matching bases. Germline CDR1 and CDR2: SGHRS and YFSETQ. This CDR3 comprises 15 residues. CDR3 loop: CASRFLGQSNTEAFF. Here the CDR3 DNA reads TGCGCCAGCAGATTTTTGGGACAATCGAACACTGAAGCCTTCTTT.

This chain connects TRBV19 to TRBJ2-3, with 8 bases that match TRBD2. Germline V gene lookup returns CDR1 LNHDA and CDR2 SQIVND (reference sequence). With V trimmed by 3 bases and J by 3 bases, 17 bases remained unmatched. The CDR3 runs to 19 residues. CDR3 sequence (DNA): TGTGCCAGTAGTATGGGTAGGGCTAAAGGACTAGCAAAGACAGATACGCAGTATTTT. Its protein is CASSMGRAKGLAKTDTQYF.

The chain has TRBV13 and TRBJ2-1; 9 bases map to TRBD2. Germline trimming cut 1 base from V and 4 bases from J; bases unmatched to any gene: 5. The CDR3 runs to 16 residues. The germline V gene has CDR1 PRHDT and CDR2 FYEKMQ (reference sequence). CDR3 in DNA: TGTGCCAGCAGCTTAGTGCTAGCGGGGACATACAATGAGCAGTTCTTC. It yields the protein CASSLVLAGTYNEQFF.

The chain is built from TRBV9 and TRBJ1-4, with a weak D call TRBD1 (5 bases). The CDR3 runs to 13 residues. The V gene lost 4 bases and the J gene lost 3 bases, with 7 bases spanning the gap. CDR1 is SGDLS and CDR2 is YYNGEE in the germline V gene. The CDR3 DNA reads TGTGCCAGCAGCCGGGGGTCTAATGAAAAACTGTTTTTT. It codes for CASSRGSNEKLFF.

V and J are TRBV6-6 and TRBJ2-7; 10 bases map to TRBD2. CDR1 MNHNY and CDR2 SVGAGI come from the germline V gene (reference sequence). V lost 7 bases to trimming and J lost 6 bases; unmatched junction nucleotides: 12. This CDR3 contains 15 residues. The CDR3 here is CASNPSGTSDSEQYF. CDR3 coding DNA: TGTGCCAGCAATCCATCGGGGACTAGCGACTCCGAGCAGTACTTC.

This clone appeared a single time. The chain combines TRBV7-6 with TRBJ1-1; possible D gene TRBD1, 5 bases. The germline V and J ends were trimmed by 4 bases and 5 bases, with 11 bases remaining between them. Germline values: CDR1 SGHVS, CDR2 FNYEAQ. This CDR3 comprises 13 residues. The CDR3, as DNA: TGTGCCAGCAGCTCCGACAGACTTACTGAAGCTTTCTTT. Residues: CASSSDRLTEAFF.

The chain is built from TRBV28 and TRBJ2-7; a weak D match, TRBD1 (6 bases). CDR3 length equals 15 residues. Trimming took off 6 bases at V and 3 bases at J, with 18 bases between the two ends. Germline V lookup: CDR1 MDHEN, CDR2 SYDVKM. DNA of the CDR3: TGTGCCAGCAGCCTCCGGGACACGGTATTCTACGAGCAGTACTTC. This gives the protein CASSLRDTVFYEQYF.

This clone is termed medium-sized. The J gene is TRBJ2-7, the V gene TRBV6-1; D not resolved. This CDR3 region has 13 residues. Between the trimmed V and J ends, which lost 5 bases and 4 bases, there was a span of 12 bases. CDR1 and CDR2 from the germline V gene are MNHNS and SASEGT. The CDR3 region has the DNA TGTGCCAGCAGTTCGACATCCCAATACGAGCAGTACGTC. Translation: CASSSTSQYEQYV.

V is TRBV7-2 and J is TRBJ1-1; 9 positions agree with TRBD1. V lost 5 bases to trimming and J lost 7 bases; unmatched junction nucleotides: 8. CDR1 and CDR2 from the germline V gene are SGHTA and FQGNSA. The CDR3 spans 14 residues. The DNA for the CDR3 is TGTGCCAGCAGCGCAAAAACAGGGGGCGGTGAAGCTTTCTTT. Its protein product is CASSAKTGGGEAFF. The whole variable domain, remainder taken from reference TRBV7-2 and TRBJ1-1, is GAGVSQSPSNKVTEKGKDVELRCDPISGHTALYWYRQSLGQGLEFLIYFQGNSAPDKSGLPSDRFSAERTGGSVSTLTIQRTQQEDSAVYLCASSAKTGGGEAFFGQGTRLTVV.

The J gene is TRBJ1-2, the V gene TRBV28; D remains unclear. With 6 bases removed from V and 4 bases from J, the gap between germline ends came to 15 bases. CDR3 size: 14 residues. The germline V gene has CDR1 MDHEN and CDR2 SYDVKM. The CDR3 spells CASRVPGPSYGYTF. In nucleotides, the CDR3 is TGTGCCAGCAGGGTACCAGGCCCGTCCTATGGCTACACCTTC.

This chain links TRBV7-9 with TRBJ2-2, with a weak D call TRBD1 (7 bases). The CDR3 length is 16 residues. The germline CDR1 and CDR2 sequences are SEHNR and FQNEAQ (reference sequence). Trimming removed 1 base at V and 5 bases at J, with 14 bases between. This CDR3 reads CASSLEGGQSTGELFF. DNA of the CDR3: TGTGCCAGCAGCTTAGAGGGGGGACAGTCTACCGGGGAGCTGTTTTTT. Full variable domain (missing parts from reference TRBV7-9 and TRBJ2-2): DTGVSQNPRHKITKRGQNVTFRCDPISEHNRLYWYRQTLGQGPEFLTYFQNEAQLEKSRLLSDRFSAERPKGSFSTLEIQRTEQGDSAMYLCASSLEGGQSTGELFFGEGSRLTVL.

This sequence joins TRBV5-4 and TRBJ1-6; D possibly corresponds to TRBD1 (5 bases). Germline CDR1 and CDR2: SGHNT and YYREEE (reference sequence). The CDR3 extends over 15 amino acids. The V end was cut by 1 base, the J end by 5 bases, with 10 bases between. DNA of the CDR3: TGTGCCAGCAGCTTGCGGGGACCCAATAATTCACCCCTCCACTTT. Its translation: CASSLRGPNNSPLHF. Filled out from reference TRBV5-4 and TRBJ1-6, the complete variable domain reads ETGVTQSPTHLIKTRGQQVTLRCSSQSGHNTVSWYQQALGQGPQFIFQYYREEENGRGNFPPRFSGLQFPNYSSELNVNALELDDSALYLCASSLRGPNNSPLHFGNGTRLTVT.

The genes are TRBV5-6 and TRBJ2-7, with 12 bases aligning to TRBD1. The length of the CDR3 is 16 residues. Per the germline V gene, CDR1 is SGHDT and CDR2 is YYEEEE. With 4 bases clipped from V and 4 bases from J, the junction kept 9 bases outside the gene matches. CDR3 in amino acids: CASSPTGTGGAYEQYV. The CDR3 DNA reads as TGTGCCAGCAGCCCCACCGGGACAGGGGGCGCGTACGAGCAGTACGTC.

The genes are TRBV6-1 and TRBJ2-1; D remains ambiguous. Germline V gene data show CDR1 as MNHNS and CDR2 as SASEGT. V was clipped by 6 bases and J by 10 bases, with 13 bases between them. The CDR3 has 12 residues. The CDR3 reads CASRPDRREQFF. Here the CDR3 DNA reads TGTGCCAGCAGACCGGATCGGAGAGAGCAGTTCTTC.